This record concerns one TCR beta chain sequence. Its antigen is still unknown. These data originate in a study of OX40 agonist ivuxolimab in advanced cancers. Regarding the study as a whole: The 0.1-3.0 mg/kg partial responders had among the lowest clonal expansion. Both blood CD4+ and CD8+ T cells showed clonal growth by week 6 at 0.1 to 3.0 mg/kg. Determination of antigen specificity was not performed for the expanded peripheral T cells.

Sequencing was performed with immunoSEQ multiplex PCR; in TCRdb, only in-frame clones are kept and a portion is missing. Of around 80,000 clones in the sample, more than 85% were seen once. The TCR sequence derives from an adult with an advanced solid tumor such as melanoma, head and neck, liver or kidney cancer. The sequences come from CD4+ or CD8+ T cells sorted from blood, collected in a trial of the OX40 agonist ivuxolimab.

CDR3 region: CASSSGLAKDTQYF. CDR3 in DNA: TGTGCCAGCAGTTCAGGACTAGCGAAAGATACGCAGTATTTT. This chain uses TRBV6-5 with TRBJ2-3; 9 nucleotides match TRBD2. The V segment lost 4 bases and the J segment 5 bases; nucleotides outside the gene matches: 4. The CDR3 consists of 14 residues. CDR1 MNHEY and CDR2 SVGAGI come from the germline V gene.